Listed below are T cell receptor beta chains from one sample, sequenced in a study of T cell responses to AZD1222 COVID-19 vaccine. Sequencing used immunoSEQ multiplex PCR; TCRdb keeps in-frame clones, though not all of them. The sample shows some 150,000 clones, less than 95% of them seen only once. The sample here was peripheral blood, taken on day 0 of AZD1222 vaccination. These receptor sequences come from an adult in good health. Both conserved end residues are part of each CDR3. The D gene is left open where the match is weak. Only some rows state a clone size, as once, few, many or a class for expanded clones.

d_call clone_size j_call v_call cdr3_aa cdr3_nt
TRBD2 - TRBJ2-1 TRBV19 CASSMEGLAGAYNEQFF TGTGCCAGTAGTATGGAGGGACTAGCGGGGGCCTACAATGAGCAGTTCTTC
TRBD1 few TRBJ2-2 TRBV18 CAIPHYVGQGLNTGELFF TGTGCCATCCCACACTATGTCGGACAGGGGCTAAACACCGGGGAGCTGTTTTTT
- - TRBJ1-6 TRBV29-1 CSAGDRDNSPLHF TGCAGCGCAGGGGACCGAGATAATTCACCCCTCCACTTT
- - TRBJ1-2 TRBV4-1 CASSQVGGGVNYGYTF TGCGCCAGCAGCCAGGTGGGGGGAGGGGTGAACTATGGCTACACCTTC
- once TRBJ2-7 TRBV13 CASSIDREQYF TGTGCCAGCAGCATCGACCGGGAGCAGTACTTC
- - TRBJ1-5 TRBV6-1 CASSEAEGRAKRHQPQHF TGTGCCAGCAGTGAAGCCGAGGGCCGGGCCAAAAGGCATCAGCCCCAGCATTTT
- - TRBJ1-1 TRBV5-1 CASSTEGTSFTEAFF TGCGCCAGCAGCACCGAGGGGACCAGCTTCACTGAAGCTTTCTTT
- - TRBJ1-2 TRBV7-2 CASSLDGDYGYTF TGTGCCAGCAGCTTAGACGGGGACTATGGCTACACCTTC
- - TRBJ1-1 TRBV9 CASSAIPGRIMNTEAFF TGTGCCAGCAGCGCCATACCGGGGAGAATAATGAACACTGAAGCTTTCTTT
- few TRBJ1-2 TRBV9 CASSVAHGGDTGYTF TGTGCCAGCAGCGTAGCTCATGGGGGGGACACTGGCTACACCTTC
TRBD2 - TRBJ2-7 TRBV9 CASSLGTSGDSYEQYF TGTGCCAGCAGCCTTGGGACTAGCGGGGACTCCTACGAGCAGTACTTC
- - TRBJ2-1 TRBV14 CASSRNPGSRWDYNEQFF TGTGCCAGCAGCCGAAATCCAGGGTCCAGGTGGGACTACAATGAGCAGTTCTTC
TRBD1 - TRBJ2-7 TRBV11-3 CASSLRQGSYEQYF TGTGCCAGCAGCTTACGACAGGGCTCCTACGAGCAGTACTTC
TRBD1 - TRBJ1-5 TRBV19 CASRTQGGQPQHF TGTGCCAGTAGGACACAGGGGGGACAGCCCCAGCATTTT
- - TRBJ2-7 TRBV30 CASSRAGNYEQYF TGTGCCTCCTCACGGGCGGGGAACTACGAGCAGTACTTC
- - TRBJ1-3 TRBV6-6 CASSRGGLENTIYF TGTGCCAGCAGCCGGGGTGGGTTGGAAAACACCATATATTTT
- once TRBJ2-7 TRBV9 CASSVDPYRYEQYF TGTGCCAGCAGCGTAGACCCCTACAGATACGAGCAGTACTTC
TRBD2 - TRBJ2-7 TRBV7-2 CASSPPGLAGSSGQYF TGTGCCAGCAGCCCACCGGGACTAGCGGGGTCATCTGGGCAGTACTTC
TRBD1 - TRBJ1-5 TRBV6-1 CASSAVAGGILNDQPQHF TGTGCCAGCAGTGCCGTGGCAGGGGGCATTTTAAATGATCAGCCCCAGCATTTT
- - TRBJ1-3 TRBV24-1 CATSDTGGLRNTIYF TGTGCCACCAGTGATACCGGGGGCTTGCGGAACACCATATATTTT
TRBD2 - TRBJ2-3 TRBV24-1 CATSGSSGGPMEDTQYF TGTGCCACCAGTGGTTCTAGCGGCGGACCGATGGAAGATACGCAGTATTTT
TRBD1 once TRBJ1-6 TRBV9 CASSGGTVRFLHF TGTGCCAGCAGCGGAGGGACAGTCCGTTTCCTCCACTTT
- - TRBJ2-5 TRBV19 CASSISRGETQYF TGTGCCAGTAGTATATCCCGGGGAGAGACCCAGTACTTC
- - TRBJ2-1 TRBV14 CASSIYNEQFF TGTGCCAGCAGCATCTACAATGAGCAGTTCTTC
- - TRBJ1-5 TRBV5-8 CASSFGVQDSNQPQHF TGTGCCAGCAGCTTTGGAGTACAAGATAGCAATCAGCCCCAGCATTTT
- - TRBJ1-1 TRBV7-9 CASSYSVGEAFF TGTGCCAGCAGCTACTCGGTGGGCGAAGCTTTCTTT
TRBD2 - TRBJ2-2 TRBV11-3 CASSPGTSGSTGELFF TGTGCCAGCAGTCCCGGGACTAGCGGGAGCACCGGGGAGCTGTTTTTT
- - TRBJ1-6 TRBV7-2 CASSLEWGISSPLHF TGTGCCAGCAGCTTAGAATGGGGAATCAGTTCACCCCTCCACTTT
- once TRBJ1-6 TRBV12-5 CASGLDNSPLHF TGTGCTAGTGGTTTGGACAATTCACCCCTCCACTTT
- - TRBJ1-3 TRBV6-6 CASSYSDSENTIYF TGTGCCAGCAGTTACTCGGACAGCGAAAACACCATATATTTT
TRBD2 - TRBJ2-1 TRBV4-3 CASSQVTSGYNEQFF TGCGCCAGCAGCCAAGTGACTAGCGGTTACAATGAGCAGTTCTTC
- few TRBJ2-1 TRBV25-1 CATGANEQFF TGTGCCACGGGGGCCAATGAGCAGTTCTTC
- once TRBJ2-4 TRBV5-6 CASSKPGAENIQYF TGTGCCAGCAGCAAACCAGGGGCCGAAAACATTCAGTACTTC
- - TRBJ2-6 TRBV2 CAQQSVAGANVLTF TGTGCCCAGCAGTCGGTCGCTGGGGCCAACGTCCTGACTTTC
TRBD1 - TRBJ2-7 TRBV11-2 CASSDPGQGTNEQYF TGTGCCAGCAGCGATCCGGGACAGGGAACCAACGAGCAGTACTTC
TRBD1 - TRBJ1-1 TRBV6-1 CAISDRGIQGTEAFF TGTGCCATCTCGGACAGGGGGATACAAGGCACTGAAGCTTTCTTT
- - TRBJ2-7 TRBV11-3 CASSLVFAGPQQYF TGTGCCAGCAGCTTAGTTTTCGCGGGACCTCAGCAGTACTTC
TRBD1 - TRBJ1-2 TRBV24-1 CATSRDREVADGYTF TGTGCCACCAGTAGGGACAGGGAGGTCGCTGATGGCTACACCTTC
TRBD2 - TRBJ2-4 TRBV29-1 CSASPSGGAKNIQYF TGCAGCGCATCCCCTAGCGGGGGGGCCAAAAACATTCAGTACTTC
TRBD1 once TRBJ1-1 TRBV29-1 CSVGTGALYTEAFF TGCAGCGTTGGGACAGGGGCACTCTACACTGAAGCTTTCTTT
- - TRBJ2-3 TRBV30 CAWAPRDGGFGTQYF TGTGCCTGGGCTCCCCGGGACGGCGGATTCGGTACGCAGTATTTT
- - TRBJ2-7 TRBV7-3 CASSRAGTGIYEQYF TGTGCCAGCAGTCGAGCCGGGACTGGGATCTACGAGCAGTACTTC
- - TRBJ2-5 TRBV18 CASSKAAGETQYF TGTGCCAGCTCGAAGGCGGCGGGAGAGACCCAGTACTTC
- - TRBJ1-2 TRBV6-6 CASSYSRQRSNYGYTF TGTGCCAGCAGTTACTCAAGGCAGAGAAGTAACTATGGCTACACCTTC
- - TRBJ2-2 TRBV5-1 CASSLGGRDTGELFF TGCGCCAGCAGCTTGGGGGGGCGCGACACCGGGGAGCTGTTTTTT
- - TRBJ2-6 TRBV5-1 CASSSRPGAGAGSGANVLTF TGCGCCAGCAGCTCCCGGCCGGGGGCGGGGGCAGGGTCTGGGGCCAACGTCCTGACTTTC
- - TRBJ1-5 TRBV6-5 CASSYSRAGGQPQHF TGTGCCAGCAGTTACTCGAGGGCAGGAGGTCAGCCCCAGCATTTT
- once TRBJ2-3 TRBV9 CASSDVVSWADTQYF TGTGCCAGCAGCGACGTGGTCTCGTGGGCAGATACGCAGTATTTT
TRBD2 - TRBJ2-1 TRBV19 CASSITSGSPNEQFF TGTGCCAGTAGTATAACTAGCGGGAGTCCCAATGAGCAGTTCTTC
TRBD1 - TRBJ1-2 TRBV7-8 CASSTRQGLGYGYTF TGTGCCAGCAGCACAAGACAGGGTCTTGGGTATGGCTACACCTTC
- - TRBJ2-5 TRBV9 CASSLSQETQYF TGTGCCAGCAGCCTCTCTCAAGAGACCCAGTACTTC
- - TRBJ2-1 TRBV4-2 CASSQGGNTPEGNEQFF TGTGCCAGCAGCCAGGGTGGGAACACTCCCGAGGGAAATGAGCAGTTCTTC